This entry features one T cell receptor (beta chain) sequence. This specimen includes other DNA sequences encoding the same CDR3. Germline CDR1 and CDR2: GTSNPN and SVGIG (reference sequence). The CDR3 consists of 13 residues. V lost 3 bases and J lost 8; bases outside the gene matches: 6. Only in-frame clones appear in the TCRdb table, and some are missing; sequencing was by immunoSEQ multiplex PCR. Of some 900,000 clones in the sample, about 80% were seen once. These data are taken from a study of shared clonotypes between healthy human individuals. The source material was memory CD4+ T cells sorted from blood. Subset here: CD45RA-negative fraction. V and J are TRBV30 and TRBJ1-4; 7 bases are a match to TRBD1. This TCR derives from a young man in good health. For the CDR3, the DNA is TGTGCCTGGAGGTTGACAGGGCGCGAAAAACTGTTTTTT. This translates into CAWRLTGREKLFF.